Each of the 29 T cell receptor beta chains below was sequenced from the same sample in a study of blood T cell repertoires in COVID-19. Profiled with immunoSEQ multiplex PCR; TCRdb holds only in-frame clones, not every one. This sample has about 270,000 clones, with about 90% found just once. Input material: peripheral blood. All receptors derive from a woman in her twenties or thirties with COVID-19, enrolled during active disease.

This rearrangement joins TRBV21-1 to TRBJ1-3; the tabulated D call, TRBD1, remains unverified against the DNA. TRBV21-1 is flagged as a pseudogene. This CDR3 is 17 amino acids long. CDR3 DNA sequence: TGTGCCAGCAGCAAAACGGACAGGGTTCACTCTGGAAACACCATATATTTT. It yields the protein CASSKTDRVHSGNTIYF.

The chain employs TRBV15 and TRBJ1-6; no reliable D call. Germline V CDR1 and CDR2: LNHNV, YYDKDF (reference sequence). The CDR3 runs 14 residues. Trimming removed 0 bases from V and 8 bases from J, with 8 bases in between. The CDR3 DNA sequence: TGTGCCACCAGCAGAGATTCGTCCCATTCACCCCTCCACTTT. Encoded protein: CATSRDSSHSPLHF.

The chain links TRBV11-2 to TRBJ2-3; TRBD2 matches 12 bases. This CDR3 is 14 amino acids long. Germline lookup yields CDR1 SGHAT and CDR2 FQNNGV. The V and J ends lost 6 bases and 5 bases, in that order; junction bases with no gene match: 3. CDR3 bases: TGTGCCAGCAGTAGACTAGCGGGGGAAGATACGCAGTATTTT. Its translation is CASSRLAGEDTQYF. Supplemented by reference TRBV11-2 and TRBJ2-3, the full variable domain reads EAGVAQSPRYKIIEKRQSVAFWCNPISGHATLYWYQQILGQGPKLLIQFQNNGVVDDSQLPKDRFSAERLKGVDSTLKIQPAKLEDSAVYLCASSRLAGEDTQYFGPGTRLTVL.

The chain employs TRBV4-1 and TRBJ2-7, with 8 nucleotides matching TRBD2. Losses at the gene ends were 4 bases for V and 3 bases for J; bases not matched to a gene: 5. This CDR3 contains 14 residues. The germline V gene encodes CDR1 MGHRA and CDR2 YSYEKL. CDR3 DNA: TGCGCCAGCAGCCCTCACGGGGGGGACTACGAGCAGTACTTC. Residues: CASSPHGGDYEQYF.

The chain joins TRBV7-2 to TRBJ1-1, with TRBD1 as a possible D gene (6 bases). V lost 2 bases and J 5 bases, leaving 9 bases between the germline ends. Germline values: CDR1 SGHTA, CDR2 FQGNSA. The CDR3 covers 13 residues. The CDR3 protein is CASSLYQGTEAFF. The CDR3 bases are TGTGCCAGCAGCTTATATCAGGGGACTGAAGCTTTCTTT.

This chain links TRBV19 with TRBJ1-5; 8 bases agree with TRBD1. CDR3 length: 14 residues. V was pared by 0 bases and J by 6 bases, with 1 base of the junction left unmatched. From germline, CDR1 is LNHDA and CDR2 SQIVND (reference sequence). CDR3 loop: CASSIDRGLQPQHF. The CDR3 bases are TGTGCCAGTAGTATAGACAGGGGGCTTCAGCCCCAGCATTTT.

V is TRBV11-2 and J is TRBJ2-2; 7 bases match TRBD1. The V and J ends lost 2 bases and 5 bases, in that order; junction bases with no gene match: 8. Germline V CDR1 and CDR2: SGHAT, FQNNGV. The CDR3 sequence is 16 residues long. The CDR3 spells CASSLLRGPQTGELFF. CDR3 sequence (DNA): TGTGCCAGCAGCTTATTGAGGGGGCCCCAAACCGGGGAGCTGTTTTTT.

This chain uses TRBV6-5 with TRBJ2-6, with D unclear. The CDR3 has 15 residues. Trimming cost V 2 bases and J 5 bases, with 10 bases left between them. CDR1 and CDR2 from the germline V gene are MNHEY and SVGAGI. This CDR3 reads CASSYDRSRANVLTF. CDR3 bases: TGTGCCAGCAGTTACGATCGGTCGCGGGCCAACGTCCTGACTTTC.

The rearrangement uses TRBV28 and TRBJ1-2, with D maybe TRBD1 (5 bases). In germline, CDR1 is MDHEN, CDR2 SYDVKM. The V end lost 7 bases, the J end lost 7 bases, and 19 bases lay between the germline ends. This CDR3 has 14 residues. The CDR3 DNA follows: TGTGCCAGCATACCCCAACAGGCTTCCGGTGGCTACACCTTC. Amino acid sequence: CASIPQQASGGYTF.

The chain has TRBV12-5 and TRBJ1-2; the match to TRBD1 covers 8 bases. This CDR3 comprises 14 residues. V was clipped by 6 bases and J by 8 bases; unmatched bases: 11. Germline loops: CDR1 LGHNT, CDR2 FRNRAP. The CDR3 nucleotides read TGTGCTAGTGGGGCTCCAGGGGGCGCAGGGGGCTACACCTTC. Translated, it gives CASGAPGGAGGYTF.

The chain couples TRBV27 to TRBJ1-3, with 8 nucleotides matching TRBD1. J lost 7 bases, V lost 6 bases, and 11 bases had no gene match. Germline V CDR1 and CDR2: MNHEY, SMNVEV (reference sequence). The CDR3 contains 15 residues. The CDR3 DNA sequence: TGTGCCAGCAGCAGATCCGGGACAGGTGGGAACACCATATATTTT. Translation gives CASSRSGTGGNTIYF.

Comments on this clone: Germline and junction disagree at one end, which may indicate a read error. The chain has TRBV5-1 and TRBJ2-7, with D hard to call. The CDR3 length is 15 residues. The V gene's germline CDR1 is SGHRS and CDR2 YFSETQ. The CDR3 region has the DNA TGCGCCAGCAGCTTGGGGTACTACTCCTCCTCCGAGCAGTACTTC. Translated, it gives CASSLGYYSSSEQYF.

The chain is built from TRBV6-5 and TRBJ2-1; no firm D call. CDR3 length: 13 residues. The germline CDR1 and CDR2 sequences are MNHEY and SVGAGI. V was shortened by 5 bases and J by 2 bases, with 7 bases between the two germline ends. The CDR3 spells CASSLWPYNEQFF. CDR3 in DNA: TGTGCCAGCAGTCTTTGGCCCTACAATGAGCAGTTCTTC.

V usage is TRBV9 and J usage is TRBJ2-1; no clear D gene. Germline CDR1 is SGDLS and CDR2 is YYNGEE. V lost 0 bases, J lost 4 bases, and 8 bases lay in between. The CDR3 runs 14 residues. CDR3 bases: TGTGCCAGCAGCGTAGGGGCAGAATACAATGAGCAGTTCTTC. Protein product: CASSVGAEYNEQFF.

CDR3 coding DNA: TGTGCCACCAGCAGAGTACCCTTTACTAGCGGGGGGATCAATGAGCAGTTCTTC. It specifies CATSRVPFTSGGINEQFF. The J gene is TRBJ2-1, the V gene TRBV15, with 12 positions matching TRBD2. V gave up 1 base and J gave up 6 bases; unmatched junction bases: 10. The CDR3 totals 18 residues. CDR1 and CDR2 (germline): LNHNV, YYDKDF (reference sequence).

Comments on this clone: The same CDR3 can be traced to other DNA sequences in this sample. CDR3 loop: CASSGLAGRETQYF. Written as DNA, the CDR3 is TGTGCCAGCAGTGGACTAGCCGGTCGGGAGACCCAGTACTTC. The chain recombines TRBV2 with TRBJ2-5, with TRBD2 matching 7 bases. The CDR3 contains 14 residues. Trimming cost V 4 bases and J 5 bases; bases outside gene matches: 7. Germline V gene sequence: CDR1 SNHLY, CDR2 FYNNEI.

The chain has TRBV13 and TRBJ2-7; D is perhaps TRBD2 (6 bases). The V end was cut by 2 bases, the J end by 3 bases, with 11 bases between. Germline assignment: CDR1 PRHDT and CDR2 FYEKMQ (reference sequence). The CDR3 consists of 14 residues. CDR3 sequence reads: CASSLSLADYEQYF. The CDR3 DNA follows: TGTGCCAGCAGCTTATCACTAGCCGACTACGAGCAGTACTTC.

V and J are TRBV28 and TRBJ1-2; 7 positions agree with TRBD1. Germline V lookup: CDR1 MDHEN, CDR2 SYDVKM. J lost 1 base, V lost 5 bases, and 7 bases had no gene match. The CDR3 consists of 15 residues. CDR3 sequence reads: CASSPGTDYNYGYTF. The CDR3 DNA is TGTGCCAGCAGTCCCGGGACAGACTATAACTATGGCTACACCTTC.

The rearrangement links TRBV14 to TRBJ1-4; 7 bases map to TRBD1. Trimming at V came to 5 bases and at J to 7 bases, leaving 4 bases not matched to a gene. CDR1 is SGHDN, CDR2 FVKESK, per germline. This CDR3 is built from 13 residues. DNA for the CDR3: TGTGCCAGCAGCAGTGGACAGGTTGAAAAACTGTTTTTT. Translating it yields CASSSGQVEKLFF.

This clone appeared a single time. The chain couples TRBV3-1 (or the pseudogene TRBV3-2) to TRBJ1-1; possible D gene TRBD1, 6 bases. The V gene's germline CDR1 is LGHDT and CDR2 YNNKEL (reference sequence). V was pared by 4 bases and J by 10 bases, with 22 bases between. The CDR3 has 15 amino acids. As DNA, the CDR3 is TGTGCCAGCAGCCTCTGGGCATACCCGCTACAGGGAGCTTTCTTT. Protein product: CASSLWAYPLQGAFF.

The V call is TRBV5-4, the J call TRBJ2-7; TRBD1 might be the D (6 bases). Germline CDR1 reads SGHNT; CDR2 reads YYREEE (reference sequence). The CDR3 totals 15 residues. The ends were cut back, 3 bases at V and 6 bases at J, with 19 bases in the middle. DNA for the CDR3: TGTGCCAGCAGCTCCACGACAGGTTCTTCCGTCGAGCAGTACTTC. Protein: CASSSTTGSSVEQYF.

The V and J genes are TRBV13 and TRBJ2-7, with TRBD1 as a possible D gene (5 bases). The V end lost 3 bases, the J end lost 5 bases, and 11 bases lay between the germline ends. Germline CDR1 is PRHDT and CDR2 is FYEKMQ (reference sequence). The CDR3 loop spans 13 amino acids. The CDR3 reads CASSLQGLNEQYF. The CDR3 DNA sequence: TGTGCCAGCAGCTTGCAGGGTCTGAACGAGCAGTACTTC.

V gene TRBV18 combines with J gene TRBJ1-3; no clear D. Trimming took off 6 bases at V and 4 bases at J, with 19 bases between the two ends. CDR1 KGHSH and CDR2 LQKENI come from the germline V gene. There are 16 residues in the CDR3. Here the CDR3 reads CASSPNMDSVGNTIYF. DNA of the CDR3: TGTGCCAGCTCCCCAAATATGGACTCGGTAGGAAACACCATATATTTT. Full variable domain (outside the CDR3, taken from reference TRBV18 and TRBJ1-3): NAGVMQNPRHLVRRRGQEARLRCSPMKGHSHVYWYRQLPEEGLKFMVYLQKENIIDESGMPKERFSAEFPKEGPSILRIQQVVRGDSAAYFCASSPNMDSVGNTIYFGEGSWLTVV.

J is TRBJ2-1 and V is TRBV7-2, with 7 positions matching TRBD2. The CDR3 contains 14 residues. V lost 3 bases to trimming and J lost 3 bases; unmatched junction nucleotides: 2. The germline V gene encodes CDR1 SGHTA and CDR2 FQGNSA. The CDR3 region is CASSFPGGYNEQFF. CDR3 DNA sequence: TGTGCCAGCAGCTTTCCGGGGGGCTACAATGAGCAGTTCTTC.

V usage is TRBV11-2 and J usage is TRBJ2-1; D call uncertain. CDR3 length equals 11 residues. Germline V gene lookup returns CDR1 SGHAT and CDR2 FQNNGV. V was clipped by 3 bases and J by 8 bases, with 5 bases between them. The CDR3 loop reads CASSFPDEQFF. The CDR3 DNA is TGTGCCAGCAGCTTCCCGGATGAGCAGTTCTTC.

This chain links TRBV5-1 with TRBJ2-3; D gene unclear. The CDR3 contains 18 residues. V lost 4 bases and J 4 bases, leaving 25 bases between the germline ends. The germline V gene encodes CDR1 SGHRS and CDR2 YFSETQ. CDR3 in DNA: TGCGCCAGCAGCCCTTCCCAGGCGCAAACCCTCTTCTCAGATACGCAGTATTTT. It specifies CASSPSQAQTLFSDTQYF.

J is TRBJ2-5 and V is TRBV5-1; 9 bases align to TRBD1. Germline lookup yields CDR1 SGHRS and CDR2 YFSETQ. Germline trimming cut 4 bases from V and 4 bases from J; bases unmatched to any gene: 5. The CDR3 runs 14 residues. CDR3 sequence (DNA): TGCGCCAGCAGCACCGGGACAGGGCGAGAGACCCAGTACTTC. Amino acids: CASSTGTGRETQYF. The full variable domain, in which reference TRBV5-1 and TRBJ2-5 provide the parts outside the CDR3, is KAGVTQTPRYLIKTRGQQVTLSCSPISGHRSVSWYQQTPGQGLQFLFEYFSETQRNKGNFPGRFSGRQFSNSRSEMNVSTLELGDSALYLCASSTGTGRETQYFGPGTRLLVL.

The V call is TRBV4-1, the J call TRBJ2-5, with a possible D match to TRBD2 (5 bases). With 1 base removed from V and 5 bases from J, the gap between germline ends came to 11 bases. This CDR3 has 14 residues. In germline, CDR1 is MGHRA, CDR2 YSYEKL. CDR3 amino acids: CASSQVGSAETQYF. CDR3 DNA: TGCGCCAGCAGCCAAGTGGGGAGCGCGGAGACCCAGTACTTC.

CDR3: CASSRMAGSPLHF. CDR3 DNA sequence: TGTGCCAGCAGTCGAATGGCAGGTTCACCCCTCCACTTT. The genes are TRBV6-2 or TRBV6-3 and TRBJ1-6; D ambiguous. The CDR3 consists of 13 residues. Germline lookup yields CDR1 MNHEY and CDR2 SVGEGT. V lost 5 bases and J 9 bases, leaving 11 bases between the germline ends.